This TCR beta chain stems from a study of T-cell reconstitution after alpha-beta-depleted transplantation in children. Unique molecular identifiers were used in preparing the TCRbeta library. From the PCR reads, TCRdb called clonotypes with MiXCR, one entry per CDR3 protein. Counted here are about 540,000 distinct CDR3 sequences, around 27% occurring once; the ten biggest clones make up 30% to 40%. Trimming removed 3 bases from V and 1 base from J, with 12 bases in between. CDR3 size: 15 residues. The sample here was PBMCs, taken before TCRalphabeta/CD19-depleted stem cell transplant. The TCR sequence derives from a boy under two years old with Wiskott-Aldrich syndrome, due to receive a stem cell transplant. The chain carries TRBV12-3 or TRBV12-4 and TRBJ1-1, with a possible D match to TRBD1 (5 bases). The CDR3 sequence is CASSLGRTKNTEAFF. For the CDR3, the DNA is TGTGCCAGCAGTTTGGGTAGGACAAAGAACACTGAAGCTTTCTTT.